This TCR beta chain derives from a study of blood T cell repertoires in COVID-19. Study-level background: PBMCs, B-cell-depleted T cells, or T cells were the source of the cDNA or gDNA that made up the material.

Enrolled through a virtual design, the participants were between roughly 18 and 95 years of age and came from some 26 US areas. How the authors handled the data: Quantification of nucleated cells was approximated via reference gene primer amplification. Only in-frame clones appear in the TCRdb table, and some are missing; sequencing was by immunoSEQ multiplex PCR. D and trimming were read from the DNA, whereas the V and J calls and clone size are those reported in that table. Of a few hundred thousand clones in the sample, roughly 80% are singletons; the top ten hold under 5%. Trimming shortened V by 0 bases and J by 2 bases, and 26 bases separated the two germline ends. Germline assignment: CDR1 SGHRS and CDR2 YFSETQ. CDR3 length equals 20 residues.

The sample was PBMCs or T cells enriched from blood (not recorded which). The receptor's source is a man younger than 45 with acute COVID-19. V gene TRBV5-1 combines with J gene TRBJ1-1, with a possible D match to TRBD1 (6 bases). The CDR3, as DNA: TGCGCCAGCAGCTTGGCCAGTGGGGACAACCACGGGGGGCCTAACACTGAAGCTTTCTTT. Translation gives CASSLASGDNHGGPNTEAFF.